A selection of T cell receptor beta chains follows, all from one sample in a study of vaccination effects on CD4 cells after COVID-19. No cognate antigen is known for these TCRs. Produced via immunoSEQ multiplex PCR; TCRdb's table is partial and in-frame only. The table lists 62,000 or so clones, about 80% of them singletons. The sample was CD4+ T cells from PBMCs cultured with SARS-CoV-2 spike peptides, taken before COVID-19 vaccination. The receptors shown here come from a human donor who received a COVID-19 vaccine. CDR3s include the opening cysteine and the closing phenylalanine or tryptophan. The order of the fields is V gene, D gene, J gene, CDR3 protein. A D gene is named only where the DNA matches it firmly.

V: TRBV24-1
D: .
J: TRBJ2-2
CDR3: CATSDLPEPNTGELFF

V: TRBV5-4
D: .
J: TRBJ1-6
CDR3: CASSPGYNSPLHF

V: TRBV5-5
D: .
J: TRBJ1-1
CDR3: CASSFSTGRSAEAFF

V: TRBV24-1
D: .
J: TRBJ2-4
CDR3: CATSDGRQTGIAKNIQYF

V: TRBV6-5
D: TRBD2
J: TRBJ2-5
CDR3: CASRKTSGGRDQYF

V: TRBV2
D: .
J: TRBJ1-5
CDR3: CASSRTGLSNQPQHF

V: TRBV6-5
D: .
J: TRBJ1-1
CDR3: CASHSGMNTEAFF

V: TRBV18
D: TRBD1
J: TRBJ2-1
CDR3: CASSPTQGSGEQFF

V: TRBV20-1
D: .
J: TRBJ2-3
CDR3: CSASRAGVNTDTQYF

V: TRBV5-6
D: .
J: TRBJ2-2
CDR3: CASSLIQDSLANTGELFF

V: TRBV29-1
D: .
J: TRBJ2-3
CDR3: CSVEDPGLGLADTQYF

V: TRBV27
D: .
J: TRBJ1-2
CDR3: CATYPRSGYTF

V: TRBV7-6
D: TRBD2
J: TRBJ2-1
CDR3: CASSLWTSGGNEQFF

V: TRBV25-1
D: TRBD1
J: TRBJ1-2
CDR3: CASSKSIGQAGYGYTF

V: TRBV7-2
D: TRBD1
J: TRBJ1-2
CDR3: CASSFTGDPGYYGYTF

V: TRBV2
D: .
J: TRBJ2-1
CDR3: CASRRDLGDEQFF

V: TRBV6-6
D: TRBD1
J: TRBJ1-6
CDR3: CASSRQGANYNSPLHF

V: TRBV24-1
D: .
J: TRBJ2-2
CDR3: CATRPGRTNTGELFF

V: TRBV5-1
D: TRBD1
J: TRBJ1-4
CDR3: CASSSGQGNEKLFF

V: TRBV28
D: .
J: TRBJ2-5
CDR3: CASSDGTFSGETQYF

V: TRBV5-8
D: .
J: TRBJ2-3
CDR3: CAASRTRATDTQYF

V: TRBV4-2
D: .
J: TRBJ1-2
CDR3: CASTFTGGGYGYTF

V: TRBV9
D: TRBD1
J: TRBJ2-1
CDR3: CASSARGGTGGGGEQFF

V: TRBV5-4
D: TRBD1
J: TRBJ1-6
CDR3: CASSSGQGALLSPLHF

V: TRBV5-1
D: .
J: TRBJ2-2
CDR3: CASSFSTQTGELFF

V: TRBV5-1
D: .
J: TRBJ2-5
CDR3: CASSLLLGETQYF

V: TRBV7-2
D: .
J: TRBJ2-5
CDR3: CASSLDFSQETQYF

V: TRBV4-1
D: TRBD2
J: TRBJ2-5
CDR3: CASSPWTSGGKETQYF

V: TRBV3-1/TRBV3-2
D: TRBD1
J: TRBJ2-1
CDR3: CASSQGGGQGYNEQFF

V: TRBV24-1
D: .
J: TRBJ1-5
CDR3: CATQGGSNQPQHF

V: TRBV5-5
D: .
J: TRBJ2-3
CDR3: CASSLAQSTDTQYF

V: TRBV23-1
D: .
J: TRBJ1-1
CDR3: CASSRDWEVEAFF

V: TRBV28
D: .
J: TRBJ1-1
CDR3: CASESSSANTEAFF

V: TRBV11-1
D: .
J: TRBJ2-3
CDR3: CASSQPSTDTQYF

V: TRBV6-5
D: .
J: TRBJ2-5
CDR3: CASSYGFGRLGETQYF

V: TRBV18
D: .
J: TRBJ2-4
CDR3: CASSPTRGDIQYF

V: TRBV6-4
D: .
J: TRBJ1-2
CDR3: CASSDSKQYGYTF

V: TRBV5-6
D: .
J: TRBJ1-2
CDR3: CASSLVGWNYGYTF

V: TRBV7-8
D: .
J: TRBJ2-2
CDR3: CASSSVETERTGELFF

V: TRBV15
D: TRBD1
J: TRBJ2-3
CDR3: CATSRVTGGSRRQYF

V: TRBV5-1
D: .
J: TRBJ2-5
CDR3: CASSFLEGHQETQYF

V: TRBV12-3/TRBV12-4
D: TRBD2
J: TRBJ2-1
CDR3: CASGASGSNEQFF

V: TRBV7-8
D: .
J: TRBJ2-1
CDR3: CASSLDRLGGARQFF

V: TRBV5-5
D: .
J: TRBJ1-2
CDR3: CASSLSTANYGYTF

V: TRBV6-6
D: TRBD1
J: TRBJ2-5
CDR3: CASSRDRGLFETQYF

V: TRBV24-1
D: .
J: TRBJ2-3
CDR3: CATSDGPDTQYF

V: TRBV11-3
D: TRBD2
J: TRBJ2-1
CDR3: CASSPHQKKAGAYNEQFF

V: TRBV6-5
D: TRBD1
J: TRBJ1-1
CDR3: CASSSNRGTEAFF